Detailed here is one TCR beta chain. What it recognizes is unknown. Germline assignment: CDR1 LNHDA and CDR2 SQIVND (reference sequence). Trimming cost V 5 bases and J 8 bases, with 15 bases left between them. This CDR3 is built from 13 residues. Treatment given: treatment-naive control, cytoreductive nephrectomy. Control tumor donors were a handful of females and 10 or so males, median age around 54 years. These data belong to a study of radiation and T cells in renal cell carcinoma. Whole-study findings and limits: Top 100 clonotypes averaged around 50% in irradiated versus around 40% in nephrectomy-only tumors. Intratumoral heterogeneity was not captured in these approximately 0.9 g regions. Irradiated tumors held more dominant CDR3 motifs than control tumors.

Generated by immunoSEQ multiplex PCR, the TCRdb table keeps only in-frame clones and is missing some. This table has roughly 21,000 clones, 45% to 55% appearing once. This chain joins TRBV19 and TRBJ1-2; D remains ambiguous. The sample consisted of tumor tissue, taken from a patient whose treatment was nephrectomy without radiotherapy. The receptor was derived from a human donor with renal cell carcinoma. The CDR3, as DNA: TGTGCCAGTAGTGCCGGGAGTAATTGGGGCTACACCTTC. Its protein is CASSAGSNWGYTF. The full variable domain, rest sourced from reference TRBV19 and TRBJ1-2, is DGGITQSPKYLFRKEGQNVTLSCEQNLNHDAMYWYRQDPGQGLRLIYYSQIVNDFQKGDIAEGYSVSREKKESFPLTVTSAQKNPTAFYLCASSAGSNWGYTFGSGTRLTVV.